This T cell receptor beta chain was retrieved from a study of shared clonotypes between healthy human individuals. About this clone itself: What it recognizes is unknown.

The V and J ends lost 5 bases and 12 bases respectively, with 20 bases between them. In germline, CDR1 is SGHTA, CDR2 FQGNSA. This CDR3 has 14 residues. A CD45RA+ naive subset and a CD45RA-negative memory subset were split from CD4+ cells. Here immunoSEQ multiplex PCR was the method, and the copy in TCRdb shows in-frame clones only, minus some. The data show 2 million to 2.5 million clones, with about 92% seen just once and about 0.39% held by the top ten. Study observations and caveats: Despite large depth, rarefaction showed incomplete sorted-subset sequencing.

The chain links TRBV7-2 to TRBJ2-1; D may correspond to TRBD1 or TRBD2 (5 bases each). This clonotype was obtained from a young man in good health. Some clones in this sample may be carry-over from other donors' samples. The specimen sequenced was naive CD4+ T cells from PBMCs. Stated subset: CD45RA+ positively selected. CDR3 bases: TGTGCCAGCAGCACTAGGGGTGTGTCCATAGGGCAGTTCTTC. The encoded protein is CASSTRGVSIGQFF.